The rows below give T cell receptor beta chains drawn from one sample of a study of patients and donors after allogeneic stem cell transplantation. TCRdb reprocessed the RT-PCR reads with MiXCR, giving one entry per CDR3 protein. The data contain over 150,000 distinct CDR3 sequences, around two fifths of them singletons. Sequencing input: blood, either unsorted or a sorted T cell fraction (not recorded which). The receptor source for this set is a human donor who was either an allogeneic HSCT recipient or a stem cell or donor lymphocyte infusion donor (not recorded which). It is not recorded whose cells these are; they may come from a transplant donor. Each CDR3 is given with its conserved first and last residue.

v_call cdr3_aa
TRBV10-3 CAISETDTQYF
TRBV20-1 CSARDLVGAVDYGYTF
TRBV7-9 CASDGYTF
TRBV29-1 CSVVGGTYNEQFF
TRBV28 CASRQLRGLNTEAFF
TRBV27 CASSLSASYEQYF
TRBV12-3/TRBV12-4 CASSFRDLGGSGNTIYF
TRBV7-9 CASSLGGAVMNTEAFF
TRBV5-1 CASSFGMGQYNSPLHF
TRBV20-1 CSARQGSQPQHF
TRBV21-1 CASSNWGQGYNEQFF
TRBV12-3/TRBV12-4 CASSLFWGSGYEQYF
TRBV5-1 CASSWDYLYEQYF
TRBV7-9 CASSLGGQINTEAFF
TRBV15 CATSRLGQYSNQPQHF
TRBV5-1 CASSYRQGTGAEAFF
TRBV3-1 CASSQGVAGVYEQFF
TRBV5-1 CASSLDTRNIQYF
TRBV12-3/TRBV12-4 CASSLGGDEAFF
TRBV6-2/TRBV6-3 CASSPWNSEAFF
TRBV7-9 CASSFNRGDYGYTF
TRBV12-3/TRBV12-4 CASSNRVQETQYF
TRBV6-6 CASSPGTGHSPLHF
TRBV5-1 CASSLDDNYGYTF
TRBV5-6 CASSFTGEEQPQHF
TRBV6-5 CASSYSRTGAPDTQYF
TRBV9 CASSAGTVINYGYTF
TRBV5-1 CASSLGLGQLNTEAFF
TRBV5-5 CASSSIGGGDSGNTIYF
TRBV7-2 CASSPRQGPQYF
TRBV6-1 CASSEPQATTYGYTF
TRBV24-1 CASNRDDNEKLFF
TRBV12-3/TRBV12-4 CASSLPGPGTEAFF
TRBV6-4 CASNGSGDTEAFF
TRBV7-8 CASSLGRIGGRRNEAFF
TRBV29-1 CSVEETNYNEQFF
TRBV5-6 CASIGGEWETEAFF
TRBV5-4 CASSLEPGLSYEQYF
TRBV27 CASSSPEKGGRFEQYF
TRBV5-1 CASSLAWGLAGVETGELFF
TRBV5-1 CASRRQGADNEQFF
TRBV29-1 CSVVVGPYGYTF
TRBV28 CASTWAQGAGLENIQYF
TRBV4-3 CASSQAREEDTQYF
TRBV7-9 CASSAGGINSPLHF
TRBV20-1 CSALPLAGGSYEQYF
TRBV4-3 CASSQDLDTEAFF